These 5 T cell receptor beta chains were sequenced from one sample in a study of T cell repertoires in cytomegalovirus infection. No cognate antigen is known for these TCRs. TCRdb itself ran the reads through MiXCR, one entry per CDR3 protein. The table has about 830,000 distinct CDR3 sequences, 32% seen once. The input for sequencing was cultured CD8+ T cells from PBMCs, taken from culture after CMV antigen stimulation. Every receptor here comes from a human donor in good health (CMV status not recorded). Some clones in this sample may be carry-over from other donors' samples.

This clonotype has just a few counts. The V gene is TRBV7-3, the J gene TRBJ2-3, with D possibly TRBD2 on 6 matching bases. V was clipped by 5 bases and J by 0 bases, with 15 bases between them. CDR3 length: 16 amino acids. CDR1 SGHTA and CDR2 FQGTGA come from the germline V gene. CDR3 residues: CASSLRGLLSTDTQYF. CDR3 nucleotides: TGTGCCAGCAGCCTAAGGGGACTGTTAAGCACAGATACGCAGTATTTT.

This clonotype showed up many times. A read error may produce the germline difference seen at one junction end. The chain employs TRBV7-2 and TRBJ2-5, with 10 bases identical to TRBD1. The CDR3 loop spans 19 amino acids. CDR1 is SGHTA, CDR2 FQGNSA, per germline. CDR3 coding DNA: TGTGCCAACAGCCTGGATCCTCAAGCAGGGGACAGGGGCCAAGAGACCCAGTACTTC. It translates to CANSLDPQAGDRGQETQYF. The variable domain in full, with the rest retrieved from reference TRBV7-2 and TRBJ2-5, is GAGVSQSPSNKVTEKGKDVELRCDPISGHTALYWYRQSLGQGLEFLIYFQGNSAPDKSGLPSDRFSAERTGGSVSTLTIQRTQQEDSAVYLCANSLDPQAGDRGQETQYFGPGTRLLVL.

J is TRBJ2-3 and V is TRBV3-1; 7 positions match TRBD1. The CDR3 is made up of 15 amino acids. Per the germline V gene, CDR1 is LGHDT and CDR2 is YNNKEL (reference sequence). With V trimmed by 2 bases and J by 1 base, 3 bases remained unmatched. DNA for the CDR3: TGTGCCAGCAGCCAATGGGACAGCCGCACAGATACGCAGTATTTT. Its translation is CASSQWDSRTDTQYF.

V gene TRBV29-1 combines with J gene TRBJ1-2; D may be TRBD1 (6 bases). The germline V gene has CDR1 SQVTM and CDR2 ANQGSEA. V lost 5 bases to trimming and J lost 4 bases, with 11 bases between them. This CDR3 has 12 residues. CDR3 bases: TGCAGCGTTCCGGACAGAGTCTATGGCTACACCTTC. This codes for CSVPDRVYGYTF.

This chain's CDR3 is CASSYRRTGGTANYGYTF. As DNA, the CDR3 is TGTGCCAGCAGTTACCGCCGGACAGGGGGCACCGCTAACTATGGCTACACCTTC. The chain recombines TRBV6-2 or TRBV6-3 with TRBJ1-2; 11 positions agree with TRBD1. Germline V lookup: CDR1 MNHEY, CDR2 SVGEGT. Trimming took 2 bases from V and 0 from J; bases not matched to a gene: 8. The CDR3 totals 18 residues.